The 22 T cell receptor beta chains presented below share a single source sample, sequenced in a study of early T cells in non-severe SARS-CoV-2 infection. TCRdb re-called the 5' RACE reads with MiXCR, one entry per CDR3 protein. The top ten clones hold about 9.3% of a sample with roughly 61,000 distinct CDR3 sequences, less than 15% of them seen once. The sequenced sample was whole blood, obtained at baseline. The receptors shown here come from an adult who was a healthcare worker with PCR-confirmed SARS-CoV-2 infection or an uninfected control (not recorded which).

This sequence joins TRBV7-3 and TRBJ2-1; 8 bases agree with TRBD2. The germline CDR1 and CDR2 sequences are SGHTA and FQGTGA. The CDR3 has 16 amino acids. The V segment lost 0 bases and the J segment 4 bases; nucleotides outside the gene matches: 5. The CDR3 loop reads CASSLTGASGYNEQFF. DNA for the CDR3: TGTGCCAGCAGCTTAACGGGCGCTAGCGGGTACAATGAGCAGTTCTTC.

The sample holds a few counts of this clonotype. This chain connects TRBV7-8 to TRBJ1-2, with unresolved D. Germline V gene lookup returns CDR1 SGHVS and CDR2 FQNEAQ. Trimming took off 2 bases at V and 5 bases at J, with 6 bases between the two ends. This CDR3 spans 12 amino acids. In DNA form, the CDR3 reads TGTGCCAGCAGCTTACAAGATTATGGCTACACCTTC. Its protein is CASSLQDYGYTF.

This clonotype was picked up a small number of times. The chain uses TRBV4-3 and TRBJ2-1, with D tentatively TRBD1 or TRBD2 (5 bases each). V was clipped by 0 bases and J by 5 bases, with 17 bases between them. CDR1 and CDR2 from the germline V gene are LGHNA and YSLEER. The CDR3 runs 17 residues. The CDR3 loop reads CASSQEVTGPRDNEQFF. For the CDR3, the DNA is TGCGCCAGCAGCCAAGAAGTGACGGGACCCCGGGACAATGAGCAGTTCTTC.

This clonotype was seen a few times. This chain connects TRBV7-9 to TRBJ2-1; 12 bases are a match to TRBD2. V shed 5 bases and J 5 bases; nucleotides not matched to a gene: 10. The CDR3 runs to 17 residues. Germline V gives CDR1 SEHNR, CDR2 FQNEAQ (reference sequence). This CDR3 reads CASSPRALAGGDNEQFF. In DNA, the CDR3 is TGTGCCAGCAGCCCAAGGGCCCTAGCGGGAGGGGACAATGAGCAGTTCTTC.

This chain uses TRBV12-3 or TRBV12-4 with TRBJ2-1; D is unclear. The V end was cut by 6 bases, the J end by 0 bases, with 6 bases between. The CDR3 extends over 13 amino acids. The CDR3 nucleotides read TGTGCCAGCAGCCAACTCTCCTACAATGAGCAGTTCTTC. Protein: CASSQLSYNEQFF.

CDR3 loop: CSVGGSLVDYTF. The CDR3 DNA follows: TGCAGCGTTGGGGGCTCCCTAGTTGACTACACCTTC. The chain joins TRBV29-1 to TRBJ1-2, with D possibly matching TRBD1 (5 bases). V lost 4 bases, J lost 10 bases, and 16 bases lay in between. Germline-derived CDR1 and CDR2 are SQVTM and ANQGSEA. The CDR3 is 12 amino acids.

V gene TRBV5-1 combines with J gene TRBJ2-3; the D call may be TRBD1 or TRBD2 (6 bases each). Trimming took 3 bases from V and 4 from J, leaving 12 bases between them. The length of the CDR3 is 14 residues. The V gene's germline CDR1 is SGHRS and CDR2 YFSETQ. The CDR3 DNA reads TGCGCCAGCAGCTACGAGGGGGGTTCAGATACGCAGTATTTT. It specifies CASSYEGGSDTQYF.

This clonotype was observed a few times. The V gene is TRBV5-8, the J gene TRBJ1-4; 11 nucleotides match TRBD1. V shed 5 bases and J 8 bases; nucleotides not matched to a gene: 11. Germline assignment: CDR1 SGHTS and CDR2 YDEGEE. The CDR3 sequence is 16 residues long. The CDR3 spells CASSSGTGGEEEKLFF. The CDR3 DNA reads TGTGCCAGCAGTTCCGGGACAGGGGGAGAAGAAGAAAAACTGTTTTTT. The full variable domain, with the rest looked up from reference TRBV5-8 and TRBJ1-4, is EAGVTQSPTHLIKTRGQQATLRCSPISGHTSVYWYQQALGLGLQFLLWYDEGEERNRGNFPPRFSGRQFPNYSSELNVNALELEDSALYLCASSSGTGGEEEKLFFGSGTQLSVL.

The chain employs TRBV18 and TRBJ1-3; weak D call: TRBD1 (5 bases). V was clipped by 0 bases and J by 6 bases, with 15 bases between them. CDR1 is KGHSH and CDR2 is LQKENI in the germline V gene. This CDR3 region has 16 residues. The CDR3 coding sequence is TGTGCCAGCTCACCACCAACGGGACGGCCACTAAACACCATATATTTT. This encodes CASSPPTGRPLNTIYF.

V gene TRBV20-1 combines with J gene TRBJ2-7; D might be TRBD2 (6 bases). The V gene lost 1 base and the J gene lost 0 bases, with 13 bases spanning the gap. The CDR3 consists of 15 residues. CDR1 and CDR2 (germline): DFQATT, SNEGSKA (reference sequence). The CDR3 loop reads CSARVPEGLSYEQYF. CDR3 bases: TGCAGTGCTAGAGTCCCGGAGGGACTCTCCTACGAGCAGTACTTC.

A few counts support this clonotype. This chain links TRBV3-1 with TRBJ2-5; 8 bases are a match to TRBD1. The CDR3 has 14 amino acids. The germline V gene encodes CDR1 LGHDT and CDR2 YNNKEL (reference sequence). The J segment lost 4 bases and the V segment lost 4 bases, leaving 5 bases of the junction unmatched. The DNA for the CDR3 is TGTGCCAGCAGCCGCCGACAGGGGAGAGAGACCCAGTACTTC. Its protein is CASSRRQGRETQYF.

This clonotype was observed a handful of times. This chain joins TRBV20-1 and TRBJ2-7; D remains unclear. The germline V gene encodes CDR1 DFQATT and CDR2 SNEGSKA (reference sequence). The CDR3 runs to 13 residues. V dropped 0 bases and J dropped 3 bases, with 9 bases sitting between them. CDR3 coding DNA: TGCAGTGCTAGAGATCCTCGGTACTACGAGCAGTACTTC. Amino acids: CSARDPRYYEQYF.

This clonotype was observed at least ten times. This chain connects TRBV4-2 to TRBJ1-1; D is unresolved. The CDR3 is made up of 13 amino acids. Per germline, CDR1 LGHNA and CDR2 YNFKEQ. V was trimmed by 1 base and J by 4 bases, leaving 7 bases between them. The CDR3 DNA reads as TGTGCCAGCAGCCAAGCCCCCCCCACTGAAGCTTTCTTT. It specifies CASSQAPPTEAFF.

This clonotype was picked up a small number of times. The genes are TRBV18 and TRBJ2-3, with D unclear. The CDR3 has 14 amino acids. The germline V gene has CDR1 KGHSH and CDR2 LQKENI. The V gene lost 3 bases and the J gene lost 2 bases, with 9 bases spanning the gap. The CDR3 spells CASSPRITTDTQYF. The CDR3 nucleotides read TGTGCCAGCTCACCCCGGATCACCACAGATACGCAGTATTTT.

This clonotype occurred a few times. The chain carries TRBV5-4 and TRBJ2-7; a weak D match, TRBD1 (6 bases). The CDR3 length is 14 residues. V gave up 4 bases and J gave up 6 bases, with 17 bases separating them. Germline lookup yields CDR1 SGHNT and CDR2 YYREEE (reference sequence). Here the CDR3 DNA reads TGTGCCAGCAGCCCCTGGCAGGGGTTCTTCGAGCAGTACTTC. This sequence encodes CASSPWQGFFEQYF.

This clonotype was counted between two and nine times. The chain has TRBV9 and TRBJ2-3; no definite D call. CDR3 size: 12 residues. V dropped 2 bases and J dropped 4 bases, with 5 bases sitting between them. Germline V gene data show CDR1 as SGDLS and CDR2 as YYNGEE. The CDR3 protein is CASSVVADTQYF. CDR3 coding DNA: TGTGCCAGCAGCGTGGTGGCAGATACGCAGTATTTT.

This chain uses TRBV5-8 with TRBJ2-7; D is perhaps TRBD1 (6 bases). From germline, CDR1 is SGHTS and CDR2 YDEGEE. Trimming left V 6 bases short and J 0 bases short, with 10 bases between. The CDR3 spans 13 residues. The CDR3 is CASTPGHSYEQYF. The CDR3 DNA sequence: TGTGCCAGCACCCCGGGACACTCCTACGAGCAGTACTTC.

Only a few counts were recorded for this clonotype. The chain employs TRBV7-9 and TRBJ2-7; 7 positions match TRBD1. J gave up 2 bases and V 6 bases, and 7 bases lay outside the gene matches. Germline values: CDR1 SEHNR, CDR2 FQNEAQ (reference sequence). CDR3 size: 14 residues. The CDR3 sequence: CASSYRDSPYEQYF. DNA for the CDR3: TGTGCCAGCAGTTACCGGGACAGTCCCTACGAGCAGTACTTC.

To note about this clonotype: A single base separates this from a much larger clone, so it may be a read error. The rearrangement uses TRBV5-1 and TRBJ1-1; perhaps TRBD1 as D (6 bases). This CDR3 spans 14 amino acids. CDR1 is SGHRS and CDR2 is YFSETQ in the germline V gene. CDR3 in amino acids: CANSLADGGAEAFF. The CDR3 DNA is TGCGCCAACAGCTTGGCCGACGGGGGCGCTGAAGCTTTCTTT.

In its sample, this clonotype was seen many times. This chain joins TRBV6-1 and TRBJ2-1, with 9 nucleotides matching TRBD2. CDR3 length equals 17 residues. V lost 3 bases, J lost 5 bases, and 11 bases stayed unmatched. CDR1 is MNHNS, CDR2 SASEGT, per germline. This CDR3 is CASSENWGSGRNNEQFF. The CDR3, as DNA: TGTGCCAGCAGTGAGAATTGGGGTAGCGGGAGAAACAATGAGCAGTTCTTC.

In this sample, this clonotype turned up many times. The rearrangement joins TRBV7-9 to TRBJ2-2; D is undetermined. Germline CDR1 reads SEHNR; CDR2 reads FQNEAQ (reference sequence). Trimming shortened V by 1 base and J by 2 bases, and 11 bases separated the two germline ends. This CDR3 is 16 amino acids long. CDR3 residues: CASSLDLGLNTGELFF. As DNA, the CDR3 is TGTGCCAGCAGCTTAGACTTGGGCCTAAACACCGGGGAGCTGTTTTTT.

The chain couples TRBV5-1 to TRBJ2-1; 10 bases fit TRBD2. This CDR3 is built from 15 residues. The J segment lost 7 bases and the V segment lost 0 bases, leaving 4 bases of the junction unmatched. Germline-derived CDR1 and CDR2 are SGHRS and YFSETQ. The CDR3 DNA is TGCGCCAGCAGCTTGGCTAGCGGGAGAGGGAATGAGCAGTTCTTC. Its protein is CASSLASGRGNEQFF.